This T cell receptor (beta chain) comes out of a study of blood T cell repertoires in COVID-19. Study background: In each case, the material was cDNA or gDNA derived from T cells, B-cell-depleted T cells, or PBMCs.

This CDR3 contains 19 residues. CDR1 and CDR2 (germline): LGHDT, YNNKEL (reference sequence). Trimming took 4 bases from V and 1 from J; bases not matched to a gene: 9. The repertoire was sequenced with immunoSEQ multiplex PCR; TCRdb's copy has only in-frame clones and lacks some. This sample has around 140,000 clones; around four fifths occur once, and the top ten carry roughly 4.4%. The origin of this receptor is a human donor in a cohort sampled during active COVID-19. Sequencing used peripheral blood. The V gene is TRBV3-1 (or the pseudogene TRBV3-2), the J gene TRBJ2-2, with 13 bases that match TRBD2. CDR3 in amino acids: CASSPSPTSGRMNTGELFF. Written as DNA, the CDR3 is TGTGCCAGCAGCCCCTCACCGACTAGCGGGAGGATGAACACCGGGGAGCTGTTTTTT.